Each of the 29 T cell receptor beta chains below was sequenced from the same sample in a study of CD8+CD57+ T cells in acquired aplastic anemia. Profiles of TCR beta VDJ and CDR3 were generated from a genomic DNA template. TCRdb reprocessed the reads with MiXCR, giving one entry per CDR3 protein. The sample holds about 130,000 distinct CDR3 sequences, 48% seen once. What was sequenced was sorted CD4+, CD8+, or CD8+CD57+ T cells (not recorded which) from PBMCs. These receptors were obtained from a human donor in good health, serving as a control.

The table lists this clonotype with many counts. The chain links TRBV12-3 or TRBV12-4 to TRBJ1-2; 7 nucleotides match TRBD1. The J segment lost 8 bases and the V segment lost 1 base, leaving 7 bases of the junction unmatched. This CDR3 is built from 14 residues. The CDR3 DNA reads as TGTGCCAGCAGTTTAGGGCGGCAGGGGGGCGGCTACACCTTC. It is translated as CASSLGRQGGGYTF.

CDR3 region: CAISETSGGLTQYF. The CDR3 nucleotides are TGTGCCATCAGTGAGACTAGCGGGGGACTGACCCAGTACTTC. The V call is TRBV10-3, the J call TRBJ2-5, with TRBD2 matching over 11 bases. Losses at the gene ends were 2 bases for V and 7 bases for J; bases not matched to a gene: 3. CDR1 is ENHRY, CDR2 SYGVKD, per germline. The CDR3 extends over 14 amino acids.

The chain recombines TRBV19 with TRBJ2-1, with TRBD2 as a possible D gene (6 bases). Germline assignment: CDR1 LNHDA and CDR2 SQIVND (reference sequence). V shed 3 bases and J shed 8 bases, with 17 bases lying between them. This CDR3 has 15 amino acids. DNA for the CDR3: TGTGCCAGTAGTATCAATCGGGGGTTAGACGATGAGCAGTTCTTC. Protein sequence: CASSINRGLDDEQFF.

The rearrangement uses TRBV24-1 and TRBJ2-1; D is perhaps TRBD1 (6 bases). The CDR3 is 14 amino acids. CDR1 is KGHDR and CDR2 is SFDVKD in the germline V gene. V lost 4 bases and J lost 6, with 12 bases in between. The CDR3 DNA is TGTGCCACCAGTGAGACTGGACAGTCCAATGAGCAGTTCTTC. Residues: CATSETGQSNEQFF.

The CDR3 bases are TGTGCCACCAGCAGCTTAGCAGGGAGCCAAGAGACCCAGTACTTC. Translating it yields CATSSLAGSQETQYF. This chain links TRBV15 with TRBJ2-5, with D perhaps matching TRBD1 or TRBD2 (5 bases each). CDR1 and CDR2 from the germline V gene are LNHNV and YYDKDF (reference sequence). CDR3 size: 15 residues. V was cut by 3 bases and J by 1 base, with 12 bases left in between.

The chain links TRBV29-1 to TRBJ1-2; D not certain. CDR3 size: 11 residues. V lost 8 bases and J lost 6, with 13 bases in between. In germline, CDR1 is SQVTM, CDR2 ANQGSEA. In DNA form, the CDR3 reads TGCAGCACTGCAGTTATTCATGGCTACACCTTC. It yields the protein CSTAVIHGYTF.

This clonotype was recorded a few times. This sequence joins TRBV12-3 or TRBV12-4 and TRBJ1-1, with 8 bases identical to TRBD1. V was pared by 4 bases and J by 11 bases, with 3 bases of the junction left unmatched. The CDR3 has 11 residues. Here the CDR3 DNA reads TGTGCCAGCAGTTCAGGGGGCCGGGCTTTCTTT. This encodes CASSSGGRAFF.

This clonotype occurred many times. This rearrangement joins TRBV3-1 to TRBJ2-3, with a weak D call TRBD2 (5 bases). Germline CDR1 and CDR2: LGHDT and YNNKEL (reference sequence). V shed 4 bases and J shed 3 bases, with 14 bases lying between them. The CDR3 spans 15 residues. The CDR3 DNA follows: TGTGCCAGCAGCCGGGAATGGTTAGCGACAGATACGCAGTATTTT. Its translation: CASSREWLATDTQYF.

Regarding this clonotype: This clone may be a read error of a much larger clone one base away. The chain has TRBV3-1 and TRBJ2-7; 9 bases agree with TRBD1. V dropped 0 bases and J dropped 9; count of bases not matched to a gene: 6. Germline CDR1 LGHDT, CDR2 YNNKEL (reference sequence). This CDR3 is built from 14 residues. For the CDR3, the DNA is TGTGCCAGCAGCCAAGAGGACAGGGGAAAGGGGCAGTACTTC. The encoded protein is CASSQEDRGKGQYF.

This clonotype was recorded a few times. This may arise from a read error, as a much more abundant clone is one base away. V usage is TRBV24-1 and J usage is TRBJ1-2; 9 bases match TRBD1. Unmatched junction bases numbered 5, after V lost 11 bases and J lost 2 bases. Looked up from germline, CDR1 is KGHDR and CDR2 is SFDVKD. The CDR3 is made up of 13 amino acids. CDR3: CASRGTGNYGYTF. CDR3 DNA sequence: TGTGCCAGCAGGGGGACAGGGAACTATGGCTACACCTTC.

This clonotype was seen many times. The chain uses TRBV19 and TRBJ1-5; D perhaps matches TRBD1 (5 bases). V lost 4 bases, J lost 1 base, and 11 bases lay in between. The germline V gene encodes CDR1 LNHDA and CDR2 SQIVND (reference sequence). This CDR3 region has 15 residues. The CDR3 protein is CASSRGGGSNQPQHF. As DNA, the CDR3 is TGTGCCAGTAGTAGGGGGGGAGGGAGCAATCAGCCCCAGCATTTT.

The rearrangement uses TRBV19 and TRBJ1-3, with TRBD1 identical over 10 bases. The V and J ends lost 5 bases and 7 bases, in that order; junction bases with no gene match: 8. CDR1 is LNHDA, CDR2 SQIVND, per germline (reference sequence). The CDR3 spans 15 residues. CDR3 sequence: CASSPTGGRPNTIYF. The CDR3, as DNA: TGTGCCAGTAGTCCGACAGGGGGCAGGCCGAACACCATATATTTT.

This clonotype showed up many times. The rearrangement joins TRBV12-3 or TRBV12-4 to TRBJ2-3; D is possibly TRBD1 or TRBD2 (5 bases each). V lost 6 bases, J lost 4 bases, and 11 bases lay in between. CDR3 length equals 13 residues. The CDR3 loop is CASSKRGADTQYF. As DNA, the CDR3 is TGTGCCAGCAGCAAAAGAGGGGCAGATACGCAGTATTTT.

The sample holds many counts of this clonotype. The gene calls are TRBV19 and TRBJ1-2; TRBD1 agrees at 7 bases. Germline V gene data show CDR1 as LNHDA and CDR2 as SQIVND (reference sequence). J was trimmed by 2 bases and V by 7 bases; bases with no gene match: 10. CDR3 size: 15 residues. The CDR3 loop reads CASTRAGGSNYGYTF. In DNA form, the CDR3 reads TGTGCCAGTACGCGAGCAGGGGGTTCGAACTATGGCTACACCTTC.

On this clonotype: One end of the junction is discordant with germline, which a read error may explain. This chain connects TRBV11-2 to TRBJ2-3; weak D call: TRBD2 (6 bases). This CDR3 region has 15 residues. Per the germline V gene, CDR1 is SGHAT and CDR2 is FQNNGV. The CDR3 coding sequence is TGTGCCATCAGCTCCCAGCGGGCTAGCACAGATACGCAGTATTTT. Its protein product is CAISSQRASTDTQYF.

This clonotype occurred many times. The chain has TRBV7-6 and TRBJ1-3; D may be TRBD1 (6 bases). Trimming cost V 0 bases and J 8 bases, with 14 bases left between them. Looked up from germline, CDR1 is SGHVS and CDR2 is FNYEAQ. The CDR3 runs 15 residues. CDR3 in DNA: TGTGCCAGCAGCTTAGCGAAGGGGGACGGCGACACCATATATTTT. It codes for CASSLAKGDGDTIYF. The full variable domain, rest sourced from reference TRBV7-6 and TRBJ1-3, is GAGVSQSPRYKVTKRGQDVALRCDPISGHVSLYWYRQALGQGPEFLTYFNYEAQQDKSGLPNDRFSAERPEGSISTLTIQRTEQRDSAMYRCASSLAKGDGDTIYFGEGSWLTVV.

The CDR3 spells CASKERASSYGYTF. The CDR3 DNA reads as TGCGCCAGCAAGGAAAGGGCCAGTTCCTATGGCTACACCTTC. This chain connects TRBV10-2 to TRBJ1-2; the D is unclear. CDR1 is WSHSY and CDR2 is SAAADI in the germline V gene. Deletions cut 7 bases from V and 4 bases from J, with 16 bases between. CDR3 length: 14 amino acids.

This chain connects TRBV19 to TRBJ2-7; D unresolved. The CDR3 covers 12 residues. CDR1 is LNHDA and CDR2 is SQIVND in the germline V gene (reference sequence). V lost 4 bases to trimming and J lost 3 bases, with 7 bases between them. CDR3 loop: CASSRPSYEQYF. In nucleotides, the CDR3 is TGTGCCAGTAGTAGACCGAGCTACGAGCAGTACTTC.

In this sample, this clonotype turned up many times. V is TRBV5-1 and J is TRBJ2-5; 8 nucleotides align to TRBD1. The V and J ends lost 0 bases and 10 bases, in that order; junction bases with no gene match: 11. Germline CDR1 is SGHRS and CDR2 is YFSETQ. This CDR3 has 15 residues. The DNA of the CDR3 is TGCGCCAGCAGCTTGGGGCAGGGGGCAGTGAAGGACCAGTACTTC. The encoded protein is CASSLGQGAVKDQYF. The entire variable domain, with the rest obtained from reference TRBV5-1 and TRBJ2-5, is as follows: KAGVTQTPRYLIKTRGQQVTLSCSPISGHRSVSWYQQTPGQGLQFLFEYFSETQRNKGNFPGRFSGRQFSNSRSEMNVSTLELGDSALYLCASSLGQGAVKDQYFGPGTRLLVL.

This clonotype turned up a few times. The gene calls are TRBV7-9 and TRBJ2-5, with D possibly TRBD1 on 6 matching bases. Germline CDR1 and CDR2: SEHNR and FQNEAQ (reference sequence). V lost 5 bases to trimming and J lost 7 bases, with 14 bases between them. This CDR3 has 13 residues. The CDR3 bases are TGTGCCAGCAGCCCCTGGGACATCGGGACCCAGTACTTC. Its protein product is CASSPWDIGTQYF.

The chain recombines TRBV10-1 with TRBJ2-7; possibly TRBD1 for D (6 bases). CDR3 length: 13 amino acids. CDR1 and CDR2 from the germline V gene are WNHNN and SYGVQD (reference sequence). The germline V and J ends were trimmed by 6 bases and 2 bases, with 11 bases remaining between them. The CDR3 nucleotides read TGCGCCAGCAGAGACAGGACCGCCTACGAGCAGTACTTC. Translating it yields CASRDRTAYEQYF.

This clonotype was recorded at least ten times. The rearrangement joins TRBV6-1 to TRBJ1-1; D is perhaps TRBD1 (6 bases). This CDR3 is 15 amino acids long. Germline V lookup: CDR1 MNHNS, CDR2 SASEGT. Trimming took off 5 bases at V and 7 bases at J, with 20 bases between the two ends. CDR3 bases: TGTGCCAGCAGTACCCCTCGGACAGTTCTAAATGAAGCTTTCTTT. It is translated as CASSTPRTVLNEAFF.

Notes on this clonotype: The CDR3 ends on some other residue instead of the conserved phenylalanine or tryptophan, so this is likely a read error. The J gene is TRBJ1-6, the V gene TRBV7-8; D is undetermined. Germline CDR1 and CDR2: SGHVS and FQNEAQ. V shed 8 bases and J shed 0 bases, with 17 bases lying between them. The CDR3 spans 17 residues. The CDR3, as DNA: TGTGCCAGCTGCTCAAGGCATGGGAGCTCCTATAATTCACCCCTCCACTCT. Translation gives CASCSRHGSSYNSPLHS.

This chain uses TRBV29-1 with TRBJ2-7, with TRBD1 matching over 10 bases. CDR3 length equals 11 residues. CDR1 is SQVTM and CDR2 is ANQGSEA in the germline V gene. With 5 bases clipped from V and 7 bases from J, the junction kept 2 bases outside the gene matches. CDR3 sequence (DNA): TGCAGCGTTCGGACAGGGGGGGAGCAGTACTTC. Translating gives CSVRTGGEQYF.

This rearrangement joins TRBV6-1 to TRBJ1-4; D is perhaps TRBD1 (5 bases). The CDR3 covers 12 residues. Germline V lookup: CDR1 MNHNS, CDR2 SASEGT. The CDR3: CALRGIEEKLFF. CDR3 sequence (DNA): TGTGCTTTGCGGGGGATCGAGGAAAAACTGTTTTTT.

The chain is built from TRBV7-2 and TRBJ1-3, with D uncertain. V was trimmed by 7 bases and J by 2 bases, leaving 9 bases between them. Per germline, CDR1 SGHTA and CDR2 FQGNSA. The CDR3 runs to 13 residues. The DNA of the CDR3 is TGTACCAGCACACGGAGTGCTGGAAACACCATATATTTT. Amino acid sequence: CTSTRSAGNTIYF.

V is TRBV15 and J is TRBJ2-7, with 8 bases fitting TRBD1. J gave up 6 bases and V 3 bases, and 7 bases lay outside the gene matches. This CDR3 has 14 amino acids. Germline lookup yields CDR1 LNHNV and CDR2 YYDKDF (reference sequence). Here the CDR3 DNA reads TGTGCCACCAGCAGCCTGGACAGGGAGCTCGAGCAGTACTTC. This translates into CATSSLDRELEQYF.

This chain links TRBV2 with TRBJ2-1; 7 bases are shared with TRBD2. Per the germline V gene, CDR1 is SNHLY and CDR2 is FYNNEI. This CDR3 is built from 14 residues. V lost 7 bases to trimming and J lost 6 bases; unmatched junction nucleotides: 9. Written as DNA, the CDR3 is TGTGCCAGCAACCAACGGGGGGTAACCAATGAGCAGTTCTTC. Encoded protein: CASNQRGVTNEQFF.

This clonotype came up many times. This chain connects TRBV9 to TRBJ1-6; TRBD1 might be the D (5 bases). V was cut by 4 bases and J by 4 bases, with 9 bases left in between. Per germline, CDR1 SGDLS and CDR2 YYNGEE. The CDR3 length is 14 residues. For the CDR3, the DNA is TGTGCCAGCAGCCCGGGACCTTATAATTCACCCCTCCACTTT. Translation gives CASSPGPYNSPLHF.